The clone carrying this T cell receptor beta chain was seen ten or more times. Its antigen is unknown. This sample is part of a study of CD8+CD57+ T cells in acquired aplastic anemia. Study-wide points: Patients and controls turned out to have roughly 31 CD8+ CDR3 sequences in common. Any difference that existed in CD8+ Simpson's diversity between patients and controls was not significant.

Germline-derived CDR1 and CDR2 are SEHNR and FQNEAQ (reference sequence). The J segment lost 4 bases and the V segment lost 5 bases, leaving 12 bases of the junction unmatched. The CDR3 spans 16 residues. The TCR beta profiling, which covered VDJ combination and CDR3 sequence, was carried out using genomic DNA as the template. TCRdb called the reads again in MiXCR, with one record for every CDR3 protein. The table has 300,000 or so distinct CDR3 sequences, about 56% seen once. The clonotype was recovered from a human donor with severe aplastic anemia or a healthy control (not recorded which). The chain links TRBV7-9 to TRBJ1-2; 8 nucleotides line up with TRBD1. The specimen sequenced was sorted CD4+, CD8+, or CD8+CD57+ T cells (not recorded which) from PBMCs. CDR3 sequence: CASSPNLDRGSYGYTF. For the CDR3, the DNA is TGTGCCAGCAGCCCAAACCTCGACAGGGGTAGCTATGGCTACACCTTC.